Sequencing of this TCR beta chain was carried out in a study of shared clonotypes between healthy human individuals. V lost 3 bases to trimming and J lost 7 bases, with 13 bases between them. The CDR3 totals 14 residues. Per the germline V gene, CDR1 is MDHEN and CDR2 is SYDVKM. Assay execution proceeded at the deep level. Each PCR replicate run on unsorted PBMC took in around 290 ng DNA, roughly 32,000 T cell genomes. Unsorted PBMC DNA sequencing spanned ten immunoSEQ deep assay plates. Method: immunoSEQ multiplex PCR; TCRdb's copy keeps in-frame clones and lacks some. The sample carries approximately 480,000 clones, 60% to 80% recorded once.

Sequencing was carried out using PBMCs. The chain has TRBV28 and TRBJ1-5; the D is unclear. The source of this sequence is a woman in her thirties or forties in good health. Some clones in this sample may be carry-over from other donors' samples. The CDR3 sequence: CASSFLLRTQPQHF. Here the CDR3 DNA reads TGTGCCAGCAGTTTTTTACTTAGGACGCAGCCCCAGCATTTT.